A single sample gave rise to the 18 T cell receptor beta chains below, sequenced in a study of cytomegalovirus exposure and HLA in healthy donors. The PCR was carried out with 60 Vbeta primers and 13 Jbeta primers. Clones were read by immunoSEQ multiplex PCR, and TCRdb kept only the in-frame ones, dropping some. The sample has approximately 170,000 clones, roughly 79% seen once. Source material: PBMCs. These receptors came from a man between 35 and 55 years old in good health and CMV-seronegative.

This chain connects TRBV7-2 to TRBJ2-7, with D tentatively TRBD2 (5 bases). The V and J ends lost 1 base and 2 bases respectively, with 9 bases between them. Germline V gene lookup returns CDR1 SGHTA and CDR2 FQGNSA. This CDR3 spans 14 amino acids. The CDR3 coding sequence is TGTGCCAGCAGCTTAGGGGGAGCGACCTACGAGCAGTACGTC. Amino acid sequence: CASSLGGATYEQYV.

J is TRBJ2-3 and V is TRBV5-4; 7 positions match TRBD1. Germline CDR1 and CDR2: SGHNT and YYREEE (reference sequence). This CDR3 contains 14 residues. J was trimmed by 2 bases and V by 3 bases; bases with no gene match: 3. The CDR3 DNA reads as TGTGCCAGCAGCTCGGGACAGTACACAGATACGCAGTATTTT. It specifies CASSSGQYTDTQYF.

The chain combines TRBV4-1 with TRBJ2-7; a weak D match, TRBD1 (6 bases). This CDR3 is 17 amino acids long. V dropped 0 bases and J dropped 7 bases, with 22 bases sitting between them. Per the germline V gene, CDR1 is MGHRA and CDR2 is YSYEKL. For the CDR3, the DNA is TGCGCCAGCAGCCAAGATCTTCGGCGGTTACACACAGGGGAGCAGTACGTC. Protein sequence: CASSQDLRRLHTGEQYV.

The V gene is TRBV7-8, the J gene TRBJ1-1, with D perhaps matching TRBD1 (5 bases). V dropped 1 base and J dropped 5 bases, with 11 bases sitting between them. The germline V gene encodes CDR1 SGHVS and CDR2 FQNEAQ. The CDR3 extends over 14 amino acids. Written as DNA, the CDR3 is TGTGCCAGCAGCTTAGTAGGGGCGGGGACTGAAGCTTTCTTT. Encoded protein: CASSLVGAGTEAFF.

This chain uses TRBV6-1 with TRBJ2-1; 9 nucleotides align to TRBD2. The ends lost 4 bases at V and 6 bases at J; junction bases unmatched: 19. The CDR3 covers 19 residues. Germline assignment: CDR1 MNHNS and CDR2 SASEGT. In DNA form, the CDR3 reads TGTGCCAGCAGTGGGACCCGTACAGGGTCGGGACTAGCCGGCAATGAGCAGTTCTTC. Amino acid sequence: CASSGTRTGSGLAGNEQFF.

This chain connects TRBV5-5 to TRBJ2-2; 7 nucleotides line up with TRBD2. The CDR3 loop spans 15 amino acids. Per germline, CDR1 SGHKS and CDR2 YYEKEE (reference sequence). V shed 3 bases and J 5 bases; nucleotides not matched to a gene: 7. This CDR3 reads CASSSGLPSTGELFF. Written as DNA, the CDR3 is TGTGCCAGCAGCTCGGGACTACCTTCGACCGGGGAGCTGTTTTTT.

V is TRBV28 and J is TRBJ1-2, with 8 nucleotides matching TRBD1. CDR3 length equals 15 residues. Germline lookup yields CDR1 MDHEN and CDR2 SYDVKM. The junction had 6 bases not matched to a gene; V was cut back by 1 base and J by 5 bases. CDR3 amino acids: CASSLLARGQYGYTF. In DNA, the CDR3 is TGTGCCAGCAGTTTATTAGCCAGGGGGCAATATGGCTACACCTTC.

CDR3 amino acids: CASSLQPSTDTQYF. The CDR3 DNA reads as TGCGCCAGCAGCTTACAACCTAGCACAGATACGCAGTATTTT. The J gene is TRBJ2-3, the V gene TRBV5-1; D gene uncertain. This CDR3 comprises 14 residues. Germline CDR1 reads SGHRS; CDR2 reads YFSETQ. Trimming shortened V by 2 bases and J by 0 bases, and 7 bases separated the two germline ends.

This sequence joins TRBV7-6 and TRBJ2-3, with 8 positions matching TRBD2. The CDR3 length is 15 residues. Germline trimming cut 4 bases from V and 0 bases from J; bases unmatched to any gene: 3. Germline V gives CDR1 SGHVS, CDR2 FNYEAQ. The CDR3 sequence: CASSSLAGSTDTQYF. DNA for the CDR3: TGTGCCAGCAGCTCATTAGCGGGGAGCACAGATACGCAGTATTTT.

V usage is TRBV6-1 and J usage is TRBJ2-7, with 10 bases aligning to TRBD2. After removal of 6 bases from V and 3 bases from J, the junction contained 5 bases not matched to a gene. The CDR3 totals 14 residues. The germline V gene encodes CDR1 MNHNS and CDR2 SASEGT. CDR3 in amino acids: CASRLAGARYEQYF. The DNA for the CDR3 is TGTGCCAGCAGGCTAGCGGGAGCGCGCTACGAGCAGTACTTC.

Details on this clone: One junction end does not reproduce the germline sequence, and a read error may be involved. This sample includes further DNA sequences coding for the same CDR3. The genes are TRBV2 and TRBJ1-6; D is unresolved. Germline values: CDR1 SNHLY, CDR2 FYNNEI. The CDR3 has 13 amino acids. CDR3 bases: TGCGCCAGCAGTGAAATGCGGGATTCACCCCTCCACTTT. Protein sequence: CASSEMRDSPLHF.

The V call is TRBV28, the J call TRBJ1-2; no reliable D call. Germline CDR1 and CDR2: MDHEN and SYDVKM. This CDR3 is 15 amino acids long. Trimming pared 5 bases from V and 6 bases from J, leaving 19 bases between. The CDR3 coding sequence is TGTGCCAGCAGTCGGCGAGTGGGAGCGATAAATGGCTACACCTTC. Protein sequence: CASSRRVGAINGYTF.

V gene TRBV7-2 combines with J gene TRBJ1-2, with 10 bases fitting TRBD1. J lost 13 bases, V lost 5 bases, and 7 bases had no gene match. The germline CDR1 and CDR2 sequences are SGHTA and FQGNSA. The CDR3 loop spans 12 amino acids. The CDR3 nucleotides are TGTGCCAGCAGCCCTGGGACAGGGGAATGCACCTTC. It specifies CASSPGTGECTF. The whole variable domain, remainder taken from reference TRBV7-2 and TRBJ1-2, is GAGVSQSPSNKVTEKGKDVELRCDPISGHTALYWYRQSLGQGLEFLIYFQGNSAPDKSGLPSDRFSAERTGGSVSTLTIQRTQQEDSAVYLCASSPGTGECTFGSGTRLTVV.

V is TRBV28 and J is TRBJ1-1; D call uncertain. This CDR3 spans 11 amino acids. Germline loops: CDR1 MDHEN, CDR2 SYDVKM. Trimming removed 4 bases at V and 10 bases at J, with 10 bases between. CDR3 loop: CASSWRVGAFF. In DNA, the CDR3 is TGTGCCAGCAGTTGGAGGGTGGGAGCTTTCTTT.

The chain carries TRBV7-9 and TRBJ1-1; TRBD1 is a possible D gene (5 bases). V was shortened by 8 bases and J by 8 bases, with 21 bases between the two germline ends. CDR3 size: 14 residues. CDR1 and CDR2 from the germline V gene are SEHNR and FQNEAQ (reference sequence). The CDR3 nucleotides read TGTGCCAGCCTCTCCTCCGGGGGGGAGCGGGAAGCTTTCTTT. Protein: CASLSSGGEREAFF.

This clone was counted once. The J gene is TRBJ1-2, the V gene TRBV27; D possibly corresponds to TRBD1 (5 bases). Per germline, CDR1 MNHEY and CDR2 SMNVEV (reference sequence). Trimming removed 3 bases from V and 1 base from J, with 15 bases in between. This CDR3 has 16 amino acids. This CDR3 reads CASSLTPLGHNYGYTF. Here the CDR3 DNA reads TGTGCCAGCAGTTTGACCCCTCTCGGACATAACTATGGCTACACCTTC.

The rearrangement links TRBV29-1 to TRBJ2-1; the match to TRBD2 covers 8 bases. J was trimmed by 7 bases and V by 5 bases; bases with no gene match: 1. CDR1 and CDR2 from the germline V gene are SQVTM and ANQGSEA. CDR3 length: 11 residues. CDR3 residues: CSVSGSNEQFF. DNA for the CDR3: TGCAGCGTTAGCGGGAGTAATGAGCAGTTCTTC.

The chain joins TRBV19 to TRBJ1-5; a weak D match, TRBD1 (6 bases). Germline CDR1 reads LNHDA; CDR2 reads SQIVND (reference sequence). The CDR3 runs 14 residues. With 2 bases removed from V and 6 bases from J, the gap between germline ends came to 11 bases. CDR3 nucleotides: TGTGCCAGTAGTATAAGGGGGACGGGTCAGCCCCAGCATTTT. Protein: CASSIRGTGQPQHF.